The 3 T cell receptor beta chains presented below share a single source sample, sequenced in a study of OX40 agonist ivuxolimab in advanced cancers. TCRdb's table, derived via immunoSEQ multiplex PCR, lists solely in-frame clones and lacks some. The table has about 40,000 clones, more than 70% seen once. Specimen: CD4+ or CD8+ T cells sorted from blood, collected in a trial of the OX40 agonist ivuxolimab. Every receptor here comes from an adult with an advanced solid tumor such as melanoma, head and neck, liver or kidney cancer.

This clone is categorized as medium-sized. This chain connects TRBV28 to TRBJ2-7; a weak D match, TRBD2 (6 bases). The CDR3 totals 15 residues. Germline values: CDR1 MDHEN, CDR2 SYDVKM. Deletions cut 1 base from V and 4 bases from J, with 14 bases between. The CDR3 DNA is TGTGCCAGCAGTTTATTGGGGGGTGACTTGTACGAGCAGTACTTC. Protein sequence: CASSLLGGDLYEQYF. Full variable domain (missing parts from reference TRBV28 and TRBJ2-7): DVKVTQSSRYLVKRTGEKVFLECVQDMDHENMFWYRQDPGLGLRLIYFSYDVKMKEKGDIPEGYSVSREKKERFSLILESASTNQTSMYLCASSLLGGDLYEQYFGPGTRLTVT.

V gene TRBV5-1 combines with J gene TRBJ2-7; D unclear. Germline loops: CDR1 SGHRS, CDR2 YFSETQ. The V and J ends lost 2 bases and 4 bases respectively, with 10 bases between them. CDR3 length: 13 residues. CDR3: CASSLALGYEQYF. The CDR3 coding sequence is TGCGCCAGCAGCTTAGCACTCGGGTACGAGCAGTACTTC.

The chain uses TRBV19 and TRBJ2-5; TRBD1 might be the D (6 bases). The CDR3 totals 14 residues. V dropped 4 bases and J dropped 1 base, with 10 bases sitting between them. CDR1 is LNHDA, CDR2 SQIVND, per germline (reference sequence). The CDR3 DNA follows: TGTGCCAGTAGTACTCGACAGGTCCAAGAGACCCAGTACTTC. It is translated as CASSTRQVQETQYF.